This TCR beta chain was obtained from a study of cytomegalovirus exposure and HLA in healthy donors. Study overall: Counted in an early data release were roughly 81 million unique TCRs from HLA-typed donors.

The V gene lost 4 bases and the J gene lost 5 bases, with 16 bases spanning the gap. The CDR3 spans 15 residues. Germline V gene lookup returns CDR1 MNHNS and CDR2 SASEGT. On this clone itself: Its antigen is undetermined.

The PCR had 60 Vbeta and 13 Jbeta primers. Assay: immunoSEQ multiplex PCR; the TCRdb copy retains only in-frame clones and omits some. Here the sample spans approximately 140,000 clones, 60% to 85% being singletons. General study findings and limits: Data from an earlier analysis indicated that most TCR beta V segments were productive either about 87% or about 30% of the time. A few V segments could not be told apart, such as TRBV6-2 and TRBV6-3, and were left out.

V usage is TRBV6-1 and J usage is TRBJ2-3; tentative D call: TRBD1 (6 bases). The clonotype originates from a young woman in good health and CMV-seronegative. Sample: PBMCs. The CDR3 loop is CASSVRQVLRDTQYF. CDR3 nucleotides: TGTGCCAGCAGTGTAAGACAGGTCCTAAGAGATACGCAGTATTTT.